The entry below gives a single T cell receptor beta chain sequence along with its context. Its matching antigen is unknown. This CDR3 is 15 amino acids long. CDR1 is SEHNR and CDR2 is FQNEAQ in the germline V gene (reference sequence). The V end was cut by 3 bases, the J end by 5 bases, with 13 bases between. TCRdb recomputed calls from the reads with MiXCR, one row per CDR3 protein. The sample yields fewer than 550,000 distinct CDR3 sequences, approximately 25% seen once. The data are from a study of T cell repertoires in cytomegalovirus infection. Study-wide background: Matching HLA type, along with CMV infection, was indicated by public TCR beta signatures.

Findings and limits, study-wide: The ex vivo response was dominated by HLA-C-restricted CMV-specific TCR beta clonotypes.

The sequence came from a human donor in good health (CMV status not recorded). Some clones in this sample may be carry-over from other donors' samples. The gene calls are TRBV7-9 and TRBJ1-4; tentative D call: TRBD1 (5 bases). Sample: PBMCs. The chain's CDR3 is CASSFLDGQNEKLFF. The CDR3, as DNA: TGTGCCAGCAGCTTTTTGGACGGACAAAATGAAAAACTGTTTTTT.